The 2 T cell receptor beta chains presented below share a single source sample, sequenced in a study of blood T cell repertoires in COVID-19. Produced via immunoSEQ multiplex PCR; TCRdb's table is partial and in-frame only. This table has 35,000 to 45,000 clones, roughly 92% appearing once. Sequenced material: peripheral blood. All receptors come from a man in his forties or fifties with COVID-19, enrolled during active disease.

In this sample, this clone turned up once. The chain recombines TRBV6-5 with TRBJ2-7; D may be TRBD2 (6 bases). The CDR3 runs to 15 residues. Trimming pared 0 bases from V and 0 bases from J, leaving 9 bases between. The germline V gene has CDR1 MNHEY and CDR2 SVGAGI. CDR3 region: CASSYSIGSSYEQYF. CDR3 DNA sequence: TGTGCCAGCAGTTACTCGATCGGGAGCTCCTACGAGCAGTACTTC.

The chain uses TRBV2 and TRBJ1-6; D is unresolved. CDR3 length equals 17 residues. CDR1 is SNHLY, CDR2 FYNNEI, per germline. V lost 8 bases, J lost 0 bases, and 17 bases lay in between. Here the CDR3 reads CASGSRPRSSYNSPLHF. As DNA, the CDR3 is TGTGCCAGCGGAAGTCGACCGCGGAGCTCCTATAATTCACCCCTCCACTTT.